One T cell receptor beta chain is described in this entry. The antigen remains undetermined. The record originates from a study of T cell responses to AZD1222 COVID-19 vaccine. In the study overall: The study pooled second doses at about 4 or about 12 weeks. Study results and caveats: Most donors were white British, females outnumbered males, and clonal diversity was possibly underestimated.

The table came from immunoSEQ multiplex PCR; TCRdb's copy has only in-frame clones and leaves some out. The sample consists of 95,000 to 110,000 clones, roughly 89% of them appearing once. This CDR3 is 13 amino acids long. Germline assignment: CDR1 MNHEY and CDR2 SMNVEV (reference sequence). V gave up 10 bases and J gave up 2 bases, with 9 bases separating them. This clonotype originated in an adult in good health. The starting material was peripheral blood, obtained on day 0 of AZD1222 vaccination. The chain combines TRBV27 with TRBJ1-6; no firm D call. CDR3 region: CATRDAYNSPLHF. CDR3 nucleotides: TGTGCCACTCGGGATGCCTATAATTCACCCCTCCACTTT.